What follows are 23 T cell receptor beta chains derived from one specimen sequenced in a study of T cell responses to AZD1222 COVID-19 vaccine. Assay used: immunoSEQ multiplex PCR; TCRdb lists only in-frame clones, some missing. The sample lists 110,000 to 150,000 clones, 92% occurring once. The sample in question was peripheral blood, obtained on day 0 of AZD1222 vaccination. The receptor set was obtained from an adult in good health.

The chain combines TRBV28 with TRBJ1-2; D is uncertain. V dropped 4 bases and J dropped 12 bases, with 15 bases sitting between them. Looked up from germline, CDR1 is MDHEN and CDR2 is SYDVKM. This CDR3 is 12 amino acids long. The CDR3 region is CASSSSSLMNTF. The CDR3 bases are TGTGCCAGCAGTTCATCAAGCTTAATGAACACCTTC.

In DNA form, the CDR3 reads TGTGCCAGCAGGCAGGCACTATTCTACAATGAGCAGTTCTTC. It translates to CASRQALFYNEQFF. The chain is built from TRBV28 and TRBJ2-1; no reliable D call. With 6 bases removed from V and 3 bases from J, the gap between germline ends came to 12 bases. There are 14 residues in the CDR3. Germline CDR1 and CDR2: MDHEN and SYDVKM.

This clone has only one observation. This chain links TRBV13 with TRBJ1-1; perhaps TRBD1 as D (5 bases). V lost 5 bases and J 0 bases, leaving 16 bases between the germline ends. The CDR3 is 16 amino acids. Per the germline V gene, CDR1 is PRHDT and CDR2 is FYEKMQ (reference sequence). CDR3 sequence: CASSTRDGVMNTEAFF. Written as DNA, the CDR3 is TGTGCCAGCAGCACCCGGGACGGGGTAATGAACACTGAAGCTTTCTTT.

V gene TRBV27 combines with J gene TRBJ2-2, with D perhaps being TRBD1 or TRBD2 (5 bases each). V dropped 6 bases and J dropped 4 bases, with 18 bases sitting between them. Germline assignment: CDR1 MNHEY and CDR2 SMNVEV (reference sequence). This CDR3 region has 16 residues. The CDR3 DNA reads TGTGCCAGCAGGCCAGTGGGGGTTACGAGCACCGGGGAGCTGTTTTTT. Translated, it gives CASRPVGVTSTGELFF.

The chain joins TRBV7-2 to TRBJ2-5; 12 bases are shared with TRBD2. Trimming cost V 4 bases and J 8 bases; bases outside gene matches: 11. In germline, CDR1 is SGHTA, CDR2 FQGNSA. The CDR3 length is 16 residues. The CDR3 bases are TGTGCCAGCAGCTCCCCATACCTAGCGGGGGGGGGAACCCAGTACTTC. Translated, it gives CASSSPYLAGGGTQYF.

This clone appeared once. V gene TRBV7-2 combines with J gene TRBJ1-5, with 7 bases fitting TRBD1. There are 14 residues in the CDR3. J lost 9 bases, V lost 5 bases, and 10 bases had no gene match. Germline V gives CDR1 SGHTA, CDR2 FQGNSA. CDR3 protein: CASSPQGSLPPQHF. The CDR3 nucleotides are TGTGCCAGCAGCCCACAGGGGAGCCTGCCGCCCCAGCATTTT. The whole variable domain, filled in from reference TRBV7-2 and TRBJ1-5, reads GAGVSQSPSNKVTEKGKDVELRCDPISGHTALYWYRQSLGQGLEFLIYFQGNSAPDKSGLPSDRFSAERTGGSVSTLTIQRTQQEDSAVYLCASSPQGSLPPQHFGDGTRLSIL.

CDR3: CASSWESSYEQYF. The CDR3 bases are TGTGCCAGCAGCTGGGAAAGCTCCTACGAGCAGTACTTC. V and J are TRBV7-8 and TRBJ2-7; D is unclear. The CDR3 is 13 residues long. V gave up 4 bases and J gave up 0 bases, with 7 bases separating them. CDR1 is SGHVS and CDR2 is FQNEAQ in the germline V gene.

CDR3 sequence: CASSYAGLTEAFF. Here the CDR3 DNA reads TGTGCCAGCAGTTACGCCGGGTTGACTGAAGCTTTCTTT. J is TRBJ1-1 and V is TRBV6-2 or TRBV6-3; D remains unclear. CDR3 length: 13 amino acids. Trimming removed 2 bases at V and 5 bases at J, with 9 bases between. The germline V gene encodes CDR1 MNHEY and CDR2 SVGEGT.

V usage is TRBV5-6 and J usage is TRBJ2-7; the D is unclear. Trimming stripped 4 bases from V and 6 bases from J, with 11 bases between. The CDR3 runs 12 residues. Germline CDR1 is SGHDT and CDR2 is YYEEEE. The CDR3 loop reads CASSLRVGEQYF. CDR3 DNA: TGTGCCAGCAGCCTCCGGGTGGGCGAGCAGTACTTC. The whole variable domain, filled in from reference TRBV5-6 and TRBJ2-7, reads DAGVTQSPTHLIKTRGQQVTLRCSPKSGHDTVSWYQQALGQGPQFIFQYYEEEERQRGNFPDRFSGHQFPNYSSELNVNALLLGDSALYLCASSLRVGEQYFGPGTRLTVT.

A remark on this clone: Sequence at one end of the junction differs from germline and may be a read error. The genes are TRBV7-9 and TRBJ1-1; D uncertain. Germline CDR1 is SEHNR and CDR2 is FQNEAQ (reference sequence). The CDR3 is 12 residues long. The CDR3 region has the DNA TGTGCCAGCAGCTTAGGTACATCACCCCGGACCTTT. This codes for CASSLGTSPRTF.

The CDR3 coding sequence is TGTGCCAGCAGCTTACCAACAGGGCCAGAGACCCAGTACTTC. This gives the protein CASSLPTGPETQYF. The chain links TRBV11-2 to TRBJ2-5; perhaps TRBD1 as D (6 bases). CDR1 SGHAT and CDR2 FQNNGV come from the germline V gene. This CDR3 has 14 amino acids. Between the trimmed V and J ends, which lost 2 bases and 4 bases, there was a span of 11 bases.

The rearrangement joins TRBV18 to TRBJ2-3; a possible D gene is TRBD2 (5 bases). The CDR3 is made up of 16 amino acids. The V gene's germline CDR1 is KGHSH and CDR2 LQKENI. Between the trimmed V and J ends, which lost 1 base and 0 bases, there was a span of 11 bases. In nucleotides, the CDR3 is TGTGCCAGCTCACCACTAGCTCTAGCTAGCACAGATACGCAGTATTTT. Translating it yields CASSPLALASTDTQYF.

J is TRBJ1-1 and V is TRBV6-6, with 9 nucleotides matching TRBD1. Germline values: CDR1 MNHNY, CDR2 SVGAGI (reference sequence). The CDR3 consists of 15 residues. Losses at the gene ends were 4 bases for V and 6 bases for J; bases not matched to a gene: 9. The CDR3 spells CASSSSGTGYAEAFF. The CDR3 DNA follows: TGTGCCAGCAGTTCCTCCGGGACAGGGTATGCTGAAGCTTTCTTT.

Only one count was recorded for this clone. The CDR3 reads CASSFTGGSTGELFF. For the CDR3, the DNA is TGCGCCAGCAGCTTCACAGGGGGTTCCACCGGGGAGCTGTTTTTT. J is TRBJ2-2 and V is TRBV5-1, with 8 nucleotides matching TRBD1. CDR3 size: 15 residues. V gave up 2 bases and J gave up 4 bases; unmatched junction bases: 4. Germline V gene data show CDR1 as SGHRS and CDR2 as YFSETQ. The full variable domain, with the rest looked up from reference TRBV5-1 and TRBJ2-2, is KAGVTQTPRYLIKTRGQQVTLSCSPISGHRSVSWYQQTPGQGLQFLFEYFSETQRNKGNFPGRFSGRQFSNSRSEMNVSTLELGDSALYLCASSFTGGSTGELFFGEGSRLTVL.

The rearrangement links TRBV5-1 to TRBJ2-3; D remains unclear. Trimming stripped 0 bases from V and 4 bases from J, with 6 bases between. Germline V gene sequence: CDR1 SGHRS, CDR2 YFSETQ. The CDR3 is 13 amino acids. CDR3 nucleotide sequence: TGCGCCAGCAGCTTGGCCGTTGCAGATACGCAGTATTTT. It translates to CASSLAVADTQYF. Filled out from reference TRBV5-1 and TRBJ2-3, the complete variable domain reads KAGVTQTPRYLIKTRGQQVTLSCSPISGHRSVSWYQQTPGQGLQFLFEYFSETQRNKGNFPGRFSGRQFSNSRSEMNVSTLELGDSALYLCASSLAVADTQYFGPGTRLTVL.

V is TRBV5-1 and J is TRBJ2-3; 11 positions match TRBD2. Germline loops: CDR1 SGHRS, CDR2 YFSETQ. There are 16 residues in the CDR3. The V and J ends lost 5 bases and 6 bases, in that order; junction bases with no gene match: 11. This chain's CDR3 is CASRKGLAGSVDTQYF. The CDR3 DNA follows: TGCGCCAGCAGAAAAGGACTAGCGGGCTCGGTGGATACGCAGTATTTT.

The CDR3 coding sequence is TGCAGTGCCCCTCCTGGGGATGGCTACACCTTC. Translation: CSAPPGDGYTF. The chain carries TRBV20-1 and TRBJ1-2; D is uncertain. This CDR3 has 11 amino acids. V lost 6 bases, J lost 6 bases, and 11 bases lay in between. Germline V gene sequence: CDR1 DFQATT, CDR2 SNEGSKA (reference sequence).

This chain links TRBV11-2 with TRBJ1-3, with no clear D. The CDR3 is 15 amino acids. From germline, CDR1 is SGHAT and CDR2 FQNNGV. V gave up 4 bases and J gave up 4 bases, with 14 bases separating them. The CDR3 loop is CASSSHSVLGNTIYF. The CDR3 bases are TGTGCCAGCAGCTCCCACAGCGTCCTAGGAAACACCATATATTTT. Based on the CDR3 plus reference TRBV11-2 and TRBJ1-3, the full variable domain is EAGVAQSPRYKIIEKRQSVAFWCNPISGHATLYWYQQILGQGPKLLIQFQNNGVVDDSQLPKDRFSAERLKGVDSTLKIQPAKLEDSAVYLCASSSHSVLGNTIYFGEGSWLTVV.

The chain is built from TRBV10-3 and TRBJ2-7; D may be TRBD1 (5 bases). From germline, CDR1 is ENHRY and CDR2 SYGVKD. V lost 3 bases, J lost 7 bases, and 10 bases lay in between. This CDR3 is 12 amino acids long. The CDR3 is CAISEGAIEQYF. For the CDR3, the DNA is TGTGCCATCAGTGAAGGGGCTATAGAGCAGTACTTC.

The chain is built from TRBV7-9 and TRBJ2-1, with 8 positions matching TRBD2. The V and J ends lost 5 bases and 9 bases, in that order; junction bases with no gene match: 12. This CDR3 has 15 residues. Per germline, CDR1 SEHNR and CDR2 FQNEAQ (reference sequence). Here the CDR3 DNA reads TGTGCCAGCAGCCCTCTGGCGGGGGGCGGGAGTGAGCAGTTCTTC. It is translated as CASSPLAGGGSEQFF.

Written as DNA, the CDR3 is TGTGCCAGCAGCTGGACAGGGCGCCAGCCCCAGCATTTT. As protein: CASSWTGRQPQHF. The gene calls are TRBV5-6 and TRBJ1-5; 8 bases map to TRBD1. Trimming removed 3 bases from V and 7 bases from J; junction bases left unmatched: 3. The CDR3 runs 13 residues. CDR1 and CDR2 from the germline V gene are SGHDT and YYEEEE. The variable domain in full, completed from reference TRBV5-6 and TRBJ1-5, reads DAGVTQSPTHLIKTRGQQVTLRCSPKSGHDTVSWYQQALGQGPQFIFQYYEEEERQRGNFPDRFSGHQFPNYSSELNVNALLLGDSALYLCASSWTGRQPQHFGDGTRLSIL.

The chain recombines TRBV7-9 with TRBJ2-1; TRBD2 matches 8 bases. The CDR3 totals 15 residues. Trimming cost V 6 bases and J 5 bases; bases outside gene matches: 9. CDR1 and CDR2 (germline): SEHNR, FQNEAQ (reference sequence). CDR3 DNA sequence: TGTGCCAGCAGGATATCCGGGACTAGGGACAATGAGCAGTTCTTC. It is translated as CASRISGTRDNEQFF.

The rearrangement links TRBV12-3 or TRBV12-4 to TRBJ1-1, with D hard to call. V lost 3 bases to trimming and J lost 7 bases, with 12 bases between them. This CDR3 is built from 13 residues. The CDR3 DNA follows: TGTGCCAGCAGTTTGGATGTGGCGGATGAAGCTTTCTTT. Amino acid sequence: CASSLDVADEAFF.